These T cell receptor beta chains were read from a single sample in a study of cytomegalovirus exposure and HLA in healthy donors. Method: immunoSEQ multiplex PCR; TCRdb's copy keeps in-frame clones and lacks some. The sample shows approximately 200,000 clones, less than 85% of them seen only once. Specimen: PBMCs. These receptor sequences come from a girl aged 5-17 years in good health and CMV-seropositive. The CDR3 runs from the conserved cysteine through the conserved F or W. The D gene is left open where the match is weak. Where a row states a size, it is once, few, many or the class of an expanded clone; other rows omit it.

V gene	D gene	J gene	clone size	CDR3 DNA	CDR3 protein
TRBV5-5	TRBD1	TRBJ2-5	-	TGTGCCAGCAGCTTGGCCCCCGGACAGGACTTGTACCAAGAGACCCAGTACTTC	CASSLAPGQDLYQETQYF
TRBV30	TRBD1	TRBJ1-2	-	TGTGCCTGGAGTTCCGGGACAGGGCACTATGGCTACACCTTC	CAWSSGTGHYGYTF
TRBV5-4	TRBD2	TRBJ2-3	-	TGTGCCAGCAGCGCCGGGACTAGCGCCTTCGGCGGCACAGATACGCAGTATTTT	CASSAGTSAFGGTDTQYF
TRBV6-1	-	TRBJ2-7	-	TGTGCCAGCAGTGAGAGGGGGGGGCTAAACGAGCAGTACTTC	CASSERGGLNEQYF
TRBV18	-	TRBJ1-4	-	TGTGCCAGCTCACCCCGCGGGGCCCAAACTAATGAAAAACTGTTTTTT	CASSPRGAQTNEKLFF
TRBV29-1	-	TRBJ1-4	-	TGCAGCGTTGAAGATCTCGGGGGGACTAATGAAAAACTGTTTTTT	CSVEDLGGTNEKLFF
TRBV6-1	TRBD1	TRBJ2-5	-	TGTGCCAGCAGTGAGTCAGGGGGCGGGGAGACCCAGTACTTC	CASSESGGGETQYF
TRBV19	-	TRBJ1-1	-	TGTGCCAGTAGAACCCTACAGGGTGAAGCTTTCTTT	CASRTLQGEAFF
TRBV2	TRBD1	TRBJ2-6	-	TGTGCCAGCAGGGCGGACAGGGGGCGACCTGGGGCCAACGTCCTGACTTTC	CASRADRGRPGANVLTF
TRBV30	-	TRBJ2-5	-	TGTGCCTGGACCCGGACTGCGACACAAGAGACCCAGTACTTC	CAWTRTATQETQYF
TRBV7-2	-	TRBJ2-7	-	TGTGCCAGCAGCCGCGCCGGGACAACCTACGAGCAGTACTTC	CASSRAGTTYEQYF
TRBV29-1	-	TRBJ1-1	-	TGCAGCGTTGATAGGGGGGGCCAGAACACTGAAGCTTTCTTT	CSVDRGGQNTEAFF
TRBV6-5	-	TRBJ1-1	-	TGTGCCAGCACCTCAGGGCGGGAGAACACTGAAGCTTTCTTT	CASTSGRENTEAFF
TRBV11-2	-	TRBJ2-6	-	TGTGCCAGCAGTCAAGGACTAAGCTCTGGGGCCAACGTCCTGACTTTC	CASSQGLSSGANVLTF
TRBV19	-	TRBJ2-7	-	TGTGCCAGTAGTATAGTTGGAGGAGCCTACGAGCAGTACTTC	CASSIVGGAYEQYF
TRBV7-2	-	TRBJ2-7	-	TGTGCCAGCAGCCCCAGGGACACTCGATACGAGCAGTACTTC	CASSPRDTRYEQYF
TRBV9	TRBD1	TRBJ2-1	-	TGTGCCAGCAGCGGGGCGACAGGGATCCTCTACAATGAGCAGTTCTTC	CASSGATGILYNEQFF
TRBV6-1	TRBD1	TRBJ1-1	-	TGTGCCAGCAGTGAAGACGGGTCAGGGGGCAGCGCTTTCTTT	CASSEDGSGGSAFF
TRBV29-1	TRBD1	TRBJ2-1	-	TGCAGCGTTGGGACAGGTGGCGGATCAACTGAGCAGTTCTTC	CSVGTGGGSTEQFF
TRBV4-3	-	TRBJ2-3	-	TGCGCCAGCAGCCCAGCAGGGCTCTCGGGTTCAGATACGCAGTATTTT	CASSPAGLSGSDTQYF
TRBV19	TRBD1	TRBJ2-7	-	TGTGCCAGTAGTATAGACGGGACAGGGAGCGGGTACGAGCAGTACTTC	CASSIDGTGSGYEQYF
TRBV6-5	-	TRBJ1-1	once	TGTGCCAGCAGGGTTTTTAGGGCGGGGAACACTGAAGCTTTCTTT	CASRVFRAGNTEAFF
TRBV6-7	-	TRBJ2-7	-	TGTGCCACCCTGATACAGGGAACGCCTTACGAGCAGTACTTC	CATLIQGTPYEQYF
TRBV4-1	-	TRBJ2-6	-	TGCGCCAGCAGCTTACTTGCGGGCGCTGGGGCCAACGTCCTGACTTTC	CASSLLAGAGANVLTF
TRBV2	TRBD1	TRBJ1-2	-	TGTGCCAGCTACACCGACAGGGGGTACTATGGCTACACCTTC	CASYTDRGYYGYTF
TRBV7-9	TRBD1	TRBJ1-1	-	TGTGCCAGCAGCGTGGACAGGATGAACACTGAAGCTTTCTTT	CASSVDRMNTEAFF
TRBV4-3	-	TRBJ1-5	-	TGCGCCAGCAGCCAAGATCTGTTTACTAATCAGCCCCAGCATTTT	CASSQDLFTNQPQHF
TRBV7-9	-	TRBJ2-7	-	TGTGCCAGCAGCTCCAGACAGTTCTACGAGCAGTACTTC	CASSSRQFYEQYF
TRBV7-2	TRBD1	TRBJ1-2	few	TGTGCCAGCAGCCCGCTGACAGGGGGGAACTATGGCTACACCTTC	CASSPLTGGNYGYTF
TRBV9	-	TRBJ2-2	-	TGTGCCAGCAGCGCAGGGGCGCTGGGCACCGGGGAGCTGTTTTTT	CASSAGALGTGELFF
TRBV4-2	TRBD1	TRBJ1-2	few	TGTGCCAGCAGCCAAGACCGGGACAGGGGGAATGGCTACACCTTC	CASSQDRDRGNGYTF
TRBV18	-	TRBJ1-1	-	TGTGCCAGCTCATCCATTGTGTCTACCCCTTTCTTT	CASSSIVSTPFF
TRBV6-5	-	TRBJ2-7	once	TGTGCCAGCAGTCGCACCCGGGACTCTTCCTACGAGCAGTACTTC	CASSRTRDSSYEQYF
TRBV6-1	-	TRBJ2-7	-	TGTGCCAGCAGTGAATCGCAGCTGGGGGCAGGAGCGCGAAACGAGCAGTACTTC	CASSESQLGAGARNEQYF
TRBV7-2	TRBD2	TRBJ2-5	-	TGTGCCAGCAGCTTAGCCACTAGCGGGGGGTCGGAGACCCAGTACTTC	CASSLATSGGSETQYF
TRBV10-3	TRBD1	TRBJ2-7	few	TGTGCCATCAGTGCGCCGGGACAGAACGAGCAGTACTTC	CAISAPGQNEQYF
TRBV18	-	TRBJ1-1	-	TGTGCCAGCTCACTCGGTGCGGCGAACACTGAAGCTTTCTTT	CASSLGAANTEAFF
TRBV6-6	-	TRBJ1-5	-	TGTGCCAGCAGTCACACAAGTCAGCCCCAGCATTTT	CASSHTSQPQHF
TRBV10-3	-	TRBJ1-6	-	TGTGCCATCAGTGGACTCGCGGATTCACCCCTCCACTTT	CAISGLADSPLHF
TRBV5-1	-	TRBJ1-3	few	TGCGCCAGCAGCGCCAGCGGGGGGCCTACTGGAAACACCATATATTTT	CASSASGGPTGNTIYF
TRBV12-5	-	TRBJ2-7	-	TGTGCTAGTGGCCTGGCCGGGGATGGCTCCTACGAGCAGTACTTC	CASGLAGDGSYEQYF
TRBV2	-	TRBJ2-3	-	TGTGCCAGCAGTGAAGCCGGGTCGCTTACCTCGGGTCAGATGGGGCAGTATTTT	CASSEAGSLTSGQMGQYF
TRBV5-4	-	TRBJ2-5	-	TGTGCCAGCAGCTTGGTTAAGGGGCCGACAGGAGAGACCCAGTACTTC	CASSLVKGPTGETQYF
TRBV11-3	-	TRBJ2-7	-	TGTGCCAGCGCGGAACTCTCCTACGAGCAGTACTTC	CASAELSYEQYF
TRBV5-4	-	TRBJ2-2	-	TGTGCCAGCAGCCTCCGGGGGACCCTGAACACCGGGGAGCTGTTTTTT	CASSLRGTLNTGELFF